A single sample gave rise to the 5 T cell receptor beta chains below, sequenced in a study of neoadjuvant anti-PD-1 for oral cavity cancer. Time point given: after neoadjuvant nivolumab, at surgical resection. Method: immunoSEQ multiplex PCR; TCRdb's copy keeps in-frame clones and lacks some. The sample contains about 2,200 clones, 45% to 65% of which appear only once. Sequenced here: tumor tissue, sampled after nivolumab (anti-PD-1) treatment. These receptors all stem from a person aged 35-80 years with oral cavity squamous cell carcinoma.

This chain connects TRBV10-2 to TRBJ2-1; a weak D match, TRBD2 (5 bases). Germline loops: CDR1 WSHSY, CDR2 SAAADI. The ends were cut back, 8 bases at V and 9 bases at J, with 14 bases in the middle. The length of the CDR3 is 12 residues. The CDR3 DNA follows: TGCGCCAGCCTCGGGGAGTCCCCTGAGCAGTTCTTC. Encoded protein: CASLGESPEQFF.

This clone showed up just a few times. This chain's CDR3 is CASSSFGLAGTDTQYF. In nucleotides, the CDR3 is TGTGCCAGCAGTTCCTTTGGGCTAGCGGGCACAGATACGCAGTATTTT. J is TRBJ2-3 and V is TRBV6-5; TRBD2 matches at 7 bases. V lost 4 bases, J lost 1 base, and 8 bases stayed unmatched. The CDR3 loop spans 16 amino acids. Per the germline V gene, CDR1 is MNHEY and CDR2 is SVGAGI.

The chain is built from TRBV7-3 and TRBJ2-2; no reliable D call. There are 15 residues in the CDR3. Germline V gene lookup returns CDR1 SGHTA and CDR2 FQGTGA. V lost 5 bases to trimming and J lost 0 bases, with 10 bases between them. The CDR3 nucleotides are TGTGCCAGCAGCCTCAGCCCGGCGAACACCGGGGAGCTGTTTTTT. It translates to CASSLSPANTGELFF.

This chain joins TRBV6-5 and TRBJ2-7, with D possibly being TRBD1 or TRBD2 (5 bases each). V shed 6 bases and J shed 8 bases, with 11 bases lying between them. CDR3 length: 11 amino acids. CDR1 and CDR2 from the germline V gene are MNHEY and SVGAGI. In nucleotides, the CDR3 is TGTGCCAGCAGCTATCCGGGACAGCAGTACTTC. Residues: CASSYPGQQYF.

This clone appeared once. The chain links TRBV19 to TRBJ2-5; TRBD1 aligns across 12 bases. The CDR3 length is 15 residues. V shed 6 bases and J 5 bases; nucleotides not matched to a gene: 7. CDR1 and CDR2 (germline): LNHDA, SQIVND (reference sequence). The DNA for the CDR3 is TGTGCCAGTAGACCGGGACAGGGGGCATGGGAGACCCAGTACTTC. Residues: CASRPGQGAWETQYF.